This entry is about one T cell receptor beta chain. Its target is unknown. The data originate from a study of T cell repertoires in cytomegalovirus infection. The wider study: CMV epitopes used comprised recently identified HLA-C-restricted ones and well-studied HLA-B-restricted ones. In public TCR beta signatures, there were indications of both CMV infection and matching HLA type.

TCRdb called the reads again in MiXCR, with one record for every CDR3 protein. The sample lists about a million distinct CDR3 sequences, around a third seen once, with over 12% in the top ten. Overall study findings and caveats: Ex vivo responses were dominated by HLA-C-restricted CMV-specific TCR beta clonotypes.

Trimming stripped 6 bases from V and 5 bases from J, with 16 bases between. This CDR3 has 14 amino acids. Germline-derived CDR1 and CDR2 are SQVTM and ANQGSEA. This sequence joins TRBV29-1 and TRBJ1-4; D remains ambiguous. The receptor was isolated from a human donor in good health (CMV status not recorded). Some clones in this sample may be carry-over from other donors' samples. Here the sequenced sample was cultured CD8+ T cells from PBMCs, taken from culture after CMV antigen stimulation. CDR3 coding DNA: TGCAGCGTCGCGGCGGGGTCCGGGAATGAAAAACTGTTTTTT. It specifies CSVAAGSGNEKLFF.